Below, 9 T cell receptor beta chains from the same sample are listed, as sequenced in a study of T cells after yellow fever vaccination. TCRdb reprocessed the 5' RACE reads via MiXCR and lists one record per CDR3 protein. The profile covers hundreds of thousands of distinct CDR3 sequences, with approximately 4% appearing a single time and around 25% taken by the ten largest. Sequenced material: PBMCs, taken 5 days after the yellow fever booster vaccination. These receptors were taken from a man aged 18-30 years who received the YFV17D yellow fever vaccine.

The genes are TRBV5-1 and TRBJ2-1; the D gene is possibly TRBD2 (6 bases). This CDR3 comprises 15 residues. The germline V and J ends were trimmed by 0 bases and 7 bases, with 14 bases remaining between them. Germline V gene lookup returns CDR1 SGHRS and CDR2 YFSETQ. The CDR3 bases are TGCGCCAGCAGCTTGGTCCCGCGGGGAGGTAATGAGCAGTTCTTC. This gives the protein CASSLVPRGGNEQFF.

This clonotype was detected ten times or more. The CDR3 sequence: CASSRGSGNEKLFF. Written as DNA, the CDR3 is TGTGCCAGCAGCCGGGGGAGTGGGAATGAAAAACTGTTTTTT. J is TRBJ1-4 and V is TRBV7-2, with D possibly matching TRBD1 (5 bases). Trimming removed 5 bases at V and 5 bases at J, with 12 bases between. Germline V lookup: CDR1 SGHTA, CDR2 FQGNSA. CDR3 length: 14 amino acids.

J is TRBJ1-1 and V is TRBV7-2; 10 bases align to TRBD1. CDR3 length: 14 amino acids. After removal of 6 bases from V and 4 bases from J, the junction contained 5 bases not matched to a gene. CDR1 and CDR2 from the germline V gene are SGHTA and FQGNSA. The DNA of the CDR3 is TGTGCCAGCAGTCGACAGGGGGCGACCACTGAAGCTTTCTTT. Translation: CASSRQGATTEAFF. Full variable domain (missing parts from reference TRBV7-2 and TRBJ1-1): GAGVSQSPSNKVTEKGKDVELRCDPISGHTALYWYRQSLGQGLEFLIYFQGNSAPDKSGLPSDRFSAERTGGSVSTLTIQRTQQEDSAVYLCASSRQGATTEAFFGQGTRLTVV.

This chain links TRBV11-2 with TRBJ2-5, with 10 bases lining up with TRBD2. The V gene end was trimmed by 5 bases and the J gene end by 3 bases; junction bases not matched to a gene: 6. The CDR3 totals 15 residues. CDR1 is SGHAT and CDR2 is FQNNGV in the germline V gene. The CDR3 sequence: CASSRLLAGKETQYF. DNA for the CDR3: TGTGCCAGCAGCAGATTACTAGCGGGAAAAGAGACCCAGTACTTC. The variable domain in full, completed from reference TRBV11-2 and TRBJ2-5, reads EAGVAQSPRYKIIEKRQSVAFWCNPISGHATLYWYQQILGQGPKLLIQFQNNGVVDDSQLPKDRFSAERLKGVDSTLKIQPAKLEDSAVYLCASSRLLAGKETQYFGPGTRLLVL.

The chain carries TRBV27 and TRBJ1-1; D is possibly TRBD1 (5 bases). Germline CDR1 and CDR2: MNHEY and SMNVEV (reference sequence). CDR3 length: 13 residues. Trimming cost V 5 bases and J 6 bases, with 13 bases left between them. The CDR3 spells CASSRDGDAEAFF. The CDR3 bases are TGTGCCAGCAGTAGGGACGGTGACGCTGAAGCTTTCTTT.

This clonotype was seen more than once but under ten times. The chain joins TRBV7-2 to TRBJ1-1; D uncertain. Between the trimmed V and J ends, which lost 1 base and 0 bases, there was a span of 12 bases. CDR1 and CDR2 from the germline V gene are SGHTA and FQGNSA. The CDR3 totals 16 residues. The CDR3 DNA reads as TGTGCCAGCAGCTTAGACAGAGCCCACATGAACACTGAAGCTTTCTTT. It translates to CASSLDRAHMNTEAFF.

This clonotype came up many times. The CDR3 protein is CASSLTWGFYKSSTDTQYF. The CDR3 coding sequence is TGCGCCAGCAGCCTTACCTGGGGATTCTATAAATCTAGCACAGATACGCAGTATTTT. This chain connects TRBV4-1 to TRBJ2-3; no reliable D call. The ends were cut back, 4 bases at V and 0 bases at J, with 23 bases in the middle. The germline gives CDR1 MGHRA, CDR2 YSYEKL. There are 19 residues in the CDR3.

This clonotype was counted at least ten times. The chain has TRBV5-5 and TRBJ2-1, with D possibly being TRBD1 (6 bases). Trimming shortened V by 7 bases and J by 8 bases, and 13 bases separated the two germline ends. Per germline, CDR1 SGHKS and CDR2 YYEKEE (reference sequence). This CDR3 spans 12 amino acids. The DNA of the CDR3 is TGTGCCAGCCCTGGACAGATTGATGAGCAGTTCTTC. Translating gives CASPGQIDEQFF.

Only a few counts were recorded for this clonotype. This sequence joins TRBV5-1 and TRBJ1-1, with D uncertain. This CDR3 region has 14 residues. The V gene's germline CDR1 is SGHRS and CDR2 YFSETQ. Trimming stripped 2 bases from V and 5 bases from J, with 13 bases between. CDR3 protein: CASSFEREETEAFF. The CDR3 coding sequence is TGCGCCAGCAGCTTCGAAAGGGAAGAAACTGAAGCTTTCTTT.